The 8 T cell receptor beta chains below were found in one sample sequenced in a study of T cell responses to AZD1222 COVID-19 vaccine. TCRdb keeps only in-frame clones here, not all; method: immunoSEQ multiplex PCR. The profile shows approximately 140,000 clones, around 90% of them singletons. The sample was peripheral blood, taken 28 days after the second AZD1222 dose. Source of these receptors: an adult who received the AZD1222 COVID-19 vaccine.

The chain recombines TRBV5-1 with TRBJ2-2; D is unclear. V was clipped by 2 bases and J by 5 bases, with 13 bases between them. The CDR3 contains 15 residues. Germline lookup yields CDR1 SGHRS and CDR2 YFSETQ. The CDR3 nucleotides read TGCGCCAGCAGCTTCGACTTAACCGGGACCGGGGAGCTGTTTTTT. This gives the protein CASSFDLTGTGELFF.

This clone was counted once. This chain links TRBV7-2 with TRBJ2-1, with D hard to call. This CDR3 spans 15 amino acids. CDR1 and CDR2 from the germline V gene are SGHTA and FQGNSA. The V and J ends lost 1 base and 3 bases respectively, with 10 bases between them. The CDR3 region is CASSLGLSFYNEQFF. In DNA, the CDR3 is TGTGCCAGCAGCTTAGGTTTGTCCTTCTACAATGAGCAGTTCTTC. Full variable domain (missing parts from reference TRBV7-2 and TRBJ2-1): GAGVSQSPSNKVTEKGKDVELRCDPISGHTALYWYRQSLGQGLEFLIYFQGNSAPDKSGLPSDRFSAERTGGSVSTLTIQRTQQEDSAVYLCASSLGLSFYNEQFFGPGTRLTVL.

The V and J genes are TRBV5-1 and TRBJ1-1; D gene unclear. Per germline, CDR1 SGHRS and CDR2 YFSETQ. V gave up 4 bases and J gave up 0 bases, with 7 bases separating them. This CDR3 is 13 amino acids long. This chain's CDR3 is CASSRLMNTEAFF. CDR3 sequence (DNA): TGCGCCAGCAGCCGCCTCATGAACACTGAAGCTTTCTTT.

Only one count was recorded for this clone. This sequence joins TRBV10-1 and TRBJ2-1, with D perhaps TRBD2 (5 bases). The CDR3 loop spans 13 amino acids. Per germline, CDR1 WNHNN and CDR2 SYGVQD (reference sequence). The V end was cut by 2 bases, the J end by 9 bases, with 11 bases between. CDR3 region: CASSEQLVAEQFF. CDR3 DNA: TGCGCCAGCAGTGAGCAACTAGTGGCTGAGCAGTTCTTC.

The chain has TRBV5-1 and TRBJ1-1; D perhaps matches TRBD1 (6 bases). CDR1 is SGHRS, CDR2 YFSETQ, per germline. This CDR3 is 13 amino acids long. Trimming left V 0 bases short and J 4 bases short, with 7 bases between. In DNA form, the CDR3 reads TGCGCCAGCAGCTTGGGGGACATCACTGAAGCTTTCTTT. Translated: CASSLGDITEAFF.

The chain is built from TRBV4-2 and TRBJ1-2; unclear D gene. Germline loops: CDR1 LGHNA, CDR2 YNFKEQ. V was shortened by 4 bases and J by 1 base, with 7 bases between the two germline ends. This CDR3 region has 13 residues. Here the CDR3 DNA reads TGTGCCAGCAGCCGGACTTATAACTATGGCTACACCTTC. This encodes CASSRTYNYGYTF.

This clone was observed once. CDR3 DNA sequence: TGTGCCAGCAGCCAAACGGGGCAAGAGCAGTTCTTC. This encodes CASSQTGQEQFF. This sequence joins TRBV3-1 (or the pseudogene TRBV3-2) and TRBJ2-1; D possibly matches TRBD1 or TRBD2 (5 bases each). V lost 2 bases, J lost 10 bases, and 9 bases lay in between. This CDR3 region has 12 residues. CDR1 is LGHDT, CDR2 YNNKEL, per germline (reference sequence).

This sequence joins TRBV5-1 and TRBJ2-7, with 9 bases that match TRBD1. CDR3 length: 14 amino acids. Looked up from germline, CDR1 is SGHRS and CDR2 is YFSETQ. Trimming at V came to 2 bases and at J to 3 bases, leaving 3 bases not matched to a gene. CDR3 amino acids: CASSFGTGNYEQYF. In DNA, the CDR3 is TGCGCCAGCAGCTTTGGGACAGGGAACTACGAGCAGTACTTC. The full variable domain, in which reference TRBV5-1 and TRBJ2-7 provide the parts outside the CDR3, is KAGVTQTPRYLIKTRGQQVTLSCSPISGHRSVSWYQQTPGQGLQFLFEYFSETQRNKGNFPGRFSGRQFSNSRSEMNVSTLELGDSALYLCASSFGTGNYEQYFGPGTRLTVT.